This passage covers 26 T cell receptor beta chains from one sample sequenced in a study of blood T cell repertoires in COVID-19. Method: immunoSEQ multiplex PCR; TCRdb's copy keeps in-frame clones and lacks some. The sample holds 200,000 to 250,000 clones, around four fifths seen once. The specimen was peripheral blood. The receptors originated from a woman of 80 years or more with acute or convalescent COVID-19.

The genes are TRBV2 and TRBJ2-7; 8 bases are shared with TRBD2. The CDR3 runs to 14 residues. Losses at the gene ends were 4 bases for V and 2 bases for J; bases not matched to a gene: 4. In germline, CDR1 is SNHLY, CDR2 FYNNEI. For the CDR3, the DNA is TGTGCCAGCAGTGGCGCGGGAGGAACCTACGAGCAGTACTTC. Protein sequence: CASSGAGGTYEQYF.

The gene calls are TRBV5-1 and TRBJ1-3; 8 nucleotides match TRBD1. CDR1 is SGHRS and CDR2 is YFSETQ in the germline V gene. With V trimmed by 4 bases and J by 2 bases, 8 bases remained unmatched. The CDR3 is made up of 16 amino acids. The CDR3 spells CASSGGQGGTGNTIYF. The CDR3, as DNA: TGCGCCAGCAGCGGCGGACAGGGAGGAACTGGAAACACCATATATTTT. Full variable domain (missing parts from reference TRBV5-1 and TRBJ1-3): KAGVTQTPRYLIKTRGQQVTLSCSPISGHRSVSWYQQTPGQGLQFLFEYFSETQRNKGNFPGRFSGRQFSNSRSEMNVSTLELGDSALYLCASSGGQGGTGNTIYFGEGSWLTVV.

This chain uses TRBV4-1 with TRBJ2-7; TRBD1 aligns across 11 bases. There are 17 residues in the CDR3. V lost 1 base, J lost 6 bases, and 11 bases stayed unmatched. CDR1 is MGHRA, CDR2 YSYEKL, per germline. Here the CDR3 DNA reads TGCGCCAGCAGCCAAGGGGAGAACCGGGACAGGGGGGCCGAGCAGTACTTC. Protein sequence: CASSQGENRDRGAEQYF.

J is TRBJ2-1 and V is TRBV2, with 7 bases fitting TRBD2. CDR1 and CDR2 (germline): SNHLY, FYNNEI. CDR3 length equals 18 residues. The V gene end was trimmed by 6 bases and the J gene end by 8 bases; junction bases not matched to a gene: 22. The CDR3 region has the DNA TGTGCCAGCAGCGACCCTACTAGTGTGGGGGGGATATTAGATGAGCAGTTCTTC. Amino acids: CASSDPTSVGGILDEQFF.

The chain has TRBV9 and TRBJ2-2; TRBD1 is a possible D gene (6 bases). Between the trimmed V and J ends, which lost 0 bases and 5 bases, there was a span of 14 bases. CDR1 is SGDLS and CDR2 is YYNGEE in the germline V gene. The CDR3 has 16 residues. In DNA, the CDR3 is TGTGCCAGCAGCGTAGCTGCCAGCCAGGGGACCGGGGAGCTGTTTTTT. Its translation is CASSVAASQGTGELFF.

This clone was detected only a few times. The chain combines TRBV7-9 with TRBJ2-7; 9 nucleotides line up with TRBD1. CDR1 is SEHNR, CDR2 FQNEAQ, per germline (reference sequence). The V and J ends lost 5 bases and 5 bases, in that order; junction bases with no gene match: 7. This CDR3 has 14 amino acids. The CDR3 nucleotides read TGTGCCAGCAGCCCCCGGGACAGGGACAACGAGCAGTACTTC. Its protein product is CASSPRDRDNEQYF. Supplemented by reference TRBV7-9 and TRBJ2-7, the full variable domain reads DTGVSQNPRHKITKRGQNVTFRCDPISEHNRLYWYRQTLGQGPEFLTYFQNEAQLEKSRLLSDRFSAERPKGSFSTLEIQRTEQGDSAMYLCASSPRDRDNEQYFGPGTRLTVT.

This clone was seen only a few times. This chain uses TRBV5-1 with TRBJ2-2; the D gene is possibly TRBD2 (7 bases). This CDR3 contains 12 residues. The germline gives CDR1 SGHRS, CDR2 YFSETQ. Trimming took off 7 bases at V and 8 bases at J, with 12 bases between the two ends. CDR3 residues: CASRGAIGELFF. In DNA form, the CDR3 reads TGCGCCAGCCGGGGGGCAATAGGGGAGCTGTTTTTT.

The chain links TRBV27 to TRBJ1-6, with D hard to call. V lost 6 bases to trimming and J lost 4 bases, with 13 bases between them. CDR3 length: 15 amino acids. CDR1 is MNHEY and CDR2 is SMNVEV in the germline V gene (reference sequence). The CDR3 nucleotides are TGTGCCAGCAGAGTAGTATACCATTATAATTCACCCCTCCACTTT. Amino acids: CASRVVYHYNSPLHF.

This chain uses TRBV19 with TRBJ2-3, with 11 positions matching TRBD1. CDR1 is LNHDA, CDR2 SQIVND, per germline (reference sequence). CDR3 length: 16 residues. The V segment lost 6 bases and the J segment 4 bases; nucleotides outside the gene matches: 9. This chain's CDR3 is CASSTPDRGRADTQYF. In DNA form, the CDR3 reads TGTGCCAGTAGCACACCGGACAGGGGGCGCGCAGATACGCAGTATTTT. Full variable domain (remainder filled in from reference TRBV19 and TRBJ2-3): DGGITQSPKYLFRKEGQNVTLSCEQNLNHDAMYWYRQDPGQGLRLIYYSQIVNDFQKGDIAEGYSVSREKKESFPLTVTSAQKNPTAFYLCASSTPDRGRADTQYFGPGTRLTVL.

The J gene is TRBJ2-5, the V gene TRBV9; no firm D call. The CDR3 consists of 13 residues. Between the trimmed V and J ends, which lost 1 base and 7 bases, there was a span of 11 bases. The germline CDR1 and CDR2 sequences are SGDLS and YYNGEE. The CDR3: CASSVLLVGTQYF. CDR3 coding DNA: TGTGCCAGCAGCGTATTGCTAGTGGGGACCCAGTACTTC.

Concerning this clone itself: Different DNA sequences within this sample yield the same CDR3. The chain recombines TRBV18 with TRBJ1-1; D remains ambiguous. Germline loops: CDR1 KGHSH, CDR2 LQKENI. V lost 3 bases and J 1 base, leaving 6 bases between the germline ends. The CDR3 has 13 amino acids. CDR3 coding DNA: TGTGCCAGCTCACCTGACACGAACACTGAAGCTTTCTTT. Translated: CASSPDTNTEAFF.

This chain joins TRBV5-1 and TRBJ1-1, with D possibly matching TRBD1 (5 bases). The CDR3 totals 14 residues. CDR1 is SGHRS and CDR2 is YFSETQ in the germline V gene. The germline V and J ends were trimmed by 1 base and 9 bases, with 16 bases remaining between them. CDR3 bases: TGCGCCAGCAGCTTGTTCGACGACAGCACGAAAGCTTTCTTT. Its protein product is CASSLFDDSTKAFF. Using reference TRBV5-1 and TRBJ1-1 for the parts outside the CDR3, the full variable domain is KAGVTQTPRYLIKTRGQQVTLSCSPISGHRSVSWYQQTPGQGLQFLFEYFSETQRNKGNFPGRFSGRQFSNSRSEMNVSTLELGDSALYLCASSLFDDSTKAFFGQGTRLTVV.

J is TRBJ1-1 and V is TRBV18; D is possibly TRBD1 (6 bases). Germline values: CDR1 KGHSH, CDR2 LQKENI. The CDR3 has 14 residues. Trimming removed 3 bases from V and 10 bases from J, with 18 bases in between. CDR3 loop: CASSPRDKADGAFF. As DNA, the CDR3 is TGTGCCAGCTCACCCCGGGACAAGGCTGACGGAGCTTTCTTT.

The V gene is TRBV28, the J gene TRBJ1-1; D is uncertain. The V gene lost 5 bases and the J gene lost 1 base, with 8 bases spanning the gap. CDR3 size: 13 residues. Per the germline V gene, CDR1 is MDHEN and CDR2 is SYDVKM. Here the CDR3 DNA reads TGTGCCAGCAGTATCCACTCGAACACTGAAGCTTTCTTT. It translates to CASSIHSNTEAFF.

The chain links TRBV7-2 to TRBJ1-3; 8 nucleotides match TRBD1. The V and J ends lost 5 bases and 3 bases, in that order; junction bases with no gene match: 3. The CDR3 loop spans 14 amino acids. Germline V CDR1 and CDR2: SGHTA, FQGNSA. CDR3 sequence (DNA): TGTGCCAGCAGCCCAGGACAGGGTGGAAACACCATATATTTT. It specifies CASSPGQGGNTIYF.

V is TRBV18 and J is TRBJ1-5; 7 positions match TRBD1. V shed 6 bases and J 6 bases; nucleotides not matched to a gene: 2. The CDR3 spans 12 residues. CDR1 is KGHSH, CDR2 LQKENI, per germline. CDR3 coding DNA: TGTGCCAGCTCCGACAGGGCTCAGCCCCAGCATTTT. The encoded protein is CASSDRAQPQHF.

The genes are TRBV19 and TRBJ1-4; maybe TRBD1 (5 bases). CDR3 size: 14 residues. The ends were cut back, 1 base at V and 4 bases at J, with 7 bases in the middle. The germline gives CDR1 LNHDA, CDR2 SQIVND (reference sequence). The DNA of the CDR3 is TGTGCCAGTAGTATAGGCACAGGTAATGAAAAACTGTTTTTT. It yields the protein CASSIGTGNEKLFF.

This clone was recorded at least ten times. This chain links TRBV6-4 with TRBJ2-3, with TRBD2 matching 9 bases. The V and J ends lost 3 bases and 5 bases, in that order; junction bases with no gene match: 6. Germline V gene sequence: CDR1 MRHNA, CDR2 SNTAGT. This CDR3 is built from 15 residues. The CDR3 DNA sequence: TGTGCCAGCAGTGAGGCGGCGGGGGGGCAAGATACGCAGTATTTT. This encodes CASSEAAGGQDTQYF.

The chain carries TRBV5-1 and TRBJ1-3; D is uncertain. From germline, CDR1 is SGHRS and CDR2 YFSETQ. Trimming pared 2 bases from V and 4 bases from J, leaving 13 bases between. This CDR3 has 15 residues. This CDR3 reads CASSLGGPSGNTIYF. The DNA for the CDR3 is TGCGCCAGCAGCTTAGGCGGCCCGTCGGGAAACACCATATATTTT.

This clone was seen just once. The V gene is TRBV5-4, the J gene TRBJ1-6; 9 positions agree with TRBD1. CDR1 is SGHNT, CDR2 YYREEE, per germline (reference sequence). V lost 3 bases and J lost 7; bases outside the gene matches: 2. This CDR3 comprises 14 residues. CDR3 in amino acids: CASSSDRGNSPLHF. CDR3 nucleotides: TGTGCCAGCAGCTCAGACAGGGGGAATTCACCCCTCCACTTT.

V usage is TRBV12-3 or TRBV12-4 and J usage is TRBJ2-1, with D tentatively TRBD1 (6 bases). V dropped 5 bases and J dropped 14 bases, with 16 bases sitting between them. The CDR3 length is 12 residues. CDR3 sequence (DNA): TGTGCCAGCAGTCCCCCCGGGGACACGGAGTTCTTC. This sequence encodes CASSPPGDTEFF.

CDR3 DNA: TGTGCCAGCAGCTTATCCGGGGAGCAGTTCTTC. Translated: CASSLSGEQFF. The chain combines TRBV7-8 with TRBJ2-1; D gene ambiguous. V was clipped by 2 bases and J by 10 bases, with 6 bases between them. The CDR3 totals 11 residues. Germline CDR1 SGHVS, CDR2 FQNEAQ.

The V gene is TRBV14, the J gene TRBJ2-3, with 9 bases fitting TRBD2. After removal of 4 bases from V and 0 bases from J, the junction contained 5 bases not matched to a gene. Per the germline V gene, CDR1 is SGHDN and CDR2 is FVKESK. This CDR3 spans 16 amino acids. The CDR3 DNA reads as TGTGCCAGCAGCCCGCGGGGGGGGCTTAGCACAGATACGCAGTATTTT. This gives the protein CASSPRGGLSTDTQYF.

This rearrangement joins TRBV5-6 to TRBJ1-6; TRBD1 agrees at 7 bases. The CDR3 consists of 16 residues. J gave up 4 bases and V 3 bases, and 7 bases lay outside the gene matches. From germline, CDR1 is SGHDT and CDR2 YYEEEE. CDR3 nucleotide sequence: TGTGCCAGCAGCTCCGGACAGGCCCCGTATAATTCACCCCTCCACTTT. It yields the protein CASSSGQAPYNSPLHF.

V gene TRBV5-1 combines with J gene TRBJ1-5; D is unresolved. Germline V lookup: CDR1 SGHRS, CDR2 YFSETQ. The ends were cut back, 0 bases at V and 4 bases at J, with 8 bases in the middle. This CDR3 region has 14 residues. For the CDR3, the DNA is TGCGCCAGCAGCTTGGATGGGAGAAATCAGCCCCAGCATTTT. This encodes CASSLDGRNQPQHF.

The J gene is TRBJ2-3, the V gene TRBV5-1; TRBD2 matches at 10 bases. Germline assignment: CDR1 SGHRS and CDR2 YFSETQ. The trim removed 3 bases at V and 2 bases at J, leaving 6 bases unmatched. The CDR3 consists of 16 residues. The CDR3 DNA follows: TGCGCCAGCAGCTCCGGGACTAGCGAATTCACAGATACGCAGTATTTT. It is translated as CASSSGTSEFTDTQYF. Using reference TRBV5-1 and TRBJ2-3 for the parts outside the CDR3, the full variable domain is KAGVTQTPRYLIKTRGQQVTLSCSPISGHRSVSWYQQTPGQGLQFLFEYFSETQRNKGNFPGRFSGRQFSNSRSEMNVSTLELGDSALYLCASSSGTSEFTDTQYFGPGTRLTVL.